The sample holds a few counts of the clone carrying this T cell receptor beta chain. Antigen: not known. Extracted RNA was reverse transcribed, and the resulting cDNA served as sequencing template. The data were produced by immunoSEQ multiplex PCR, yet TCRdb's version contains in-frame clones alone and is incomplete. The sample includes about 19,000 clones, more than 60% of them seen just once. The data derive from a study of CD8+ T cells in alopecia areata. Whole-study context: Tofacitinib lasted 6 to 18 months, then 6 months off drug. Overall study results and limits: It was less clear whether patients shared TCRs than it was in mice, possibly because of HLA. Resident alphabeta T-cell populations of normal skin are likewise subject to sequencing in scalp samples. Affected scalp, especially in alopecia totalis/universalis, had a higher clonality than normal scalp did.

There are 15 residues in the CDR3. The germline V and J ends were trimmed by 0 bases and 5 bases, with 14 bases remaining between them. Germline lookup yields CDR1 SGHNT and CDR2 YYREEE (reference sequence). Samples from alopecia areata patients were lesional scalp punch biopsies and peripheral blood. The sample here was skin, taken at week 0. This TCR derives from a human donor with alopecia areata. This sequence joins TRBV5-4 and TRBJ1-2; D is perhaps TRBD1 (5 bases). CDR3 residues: CASSLGGSGQYGYTF. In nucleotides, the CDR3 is TGTGCCAGCAGCTTGGGGGGATCAGGACAATATGGCTACACCTTC.